These 27 T cell receptor beta chains were sequenced from one sample in a study of cytomegalovirus exposure and HLA in healthy donors. The PCR ran on 60 Vbeta and 13 Jbeta primers. Profiling relied on immunoSEQ multiplex PCR, and the TCRdb table lists in-frame clones only, not all of them. The repertoire consists of 55,000 to 75,000 clones, with around 79% occurring once and the leading ten covering nearly 7.5%. Sequenced sample: PBMCs. The receptors were sampled from a woman aged 25 to 39 in good health and CMV-seropositive.

This clone occurred a few times. The CDR3 loop reads CASTPGAGQPQHF. DNA for the CDR3: TGTGCCAGCACCCCAGGGGCAGGGCAGCCCCAGCATTTT. V gene TRBV11-2 combines with J gene TRBJ1-5; TRBD1 might be the D (6 bases). This CDR3 contains 13 residues. Trimming removed 7 bases from V and 7 bases from J, with 14 bases in between. Germline V gives CDR1 SGHAT, CDR2 FQNNGV.

The V call is TRBV19, the J call TRBJ2-6; a weak D match, TRBD1 (6 bases). In germline, CDR1 is LNHDA, CDR2 SQIVND (reference sequence). The CDR3 totals 15 residues. Trimming removed 7 bases from V and 0 bases from J, with 10 bases in between. CDR3 in amino acids: CASTGQISGANVLTF. The CDR3 nucleotides are TGTGCCAGTACTGGACAGATCTCTGGGGCCAACGTCCTGACTTTC.

This clone was recorded a few times. Other DNA sequences of this sample code for an identical CDR3. The V call is TRBV9, the J call TRBJ2-7; TRBD1 might be the D (6 bases). Germline CDR1 and CDR2: SGDLS and YYNGEE. Trimming left V 5 bases short and J 3 bases short, with 15 bases between. CDR3 length equals 14 residues. The CDR3 DNA reads as TGTGCCAGCAGTCCGGGGCAGGGGTACTACGAGCAGTACTTC. Translating gives CASSPGQGYYEQYF. The whole variable domain, remainder taken from reference TRBV9 and TRBJ2-7, is DSGVTQTPKHLITATGQRVTLRCSPRSGDLSVYWYQQSLDQGLQFLIQYYNGEERAKGNILERFSAQQFPDLHSELNLSSLELGDSALYFCASSPGQGYYEQYFGPGTRLTVT.

This clone was seen a few times. V and J are TRBV5-6 and TRBJ2-2, with TRBD1 identical over 9 bases. V dropped 4 bases and J dropped 1; count of bases not matched to a gene: 8. Germline loops: CDR1 SGHDT, CDR2 YYEEEE. The CDR3 consists of 17 residues. This CDR3 reads CASSLWDRVWNTGELFF. The CDR3 DNA reads as TGTGCCAGCAGCCTATGGGACAGGGTCTGGAACACCGGGGAGCTGTTTTTT.

This chain joins TRBV10-3 and TRBJ2-1; 9 bases align to TRBD2. Germline V lookup: CDR1 ENHRY, CDR2 SYGVKD. This CDR3 spans 14 amino acids. Unmatched junction bases numbered 10, after V lost 4 bases and J lost 12 bases. In DNA form, the CDR3 reads TGTGCCATCAGTGGGGGGCGGGAGGGCCAGGCGCAGTTCTTC. As protein: CAISGGREGQAQFF.

This sequence joins TRBV13 and TRBJ1-1; 11 positions match TRBD1. With V trimmed by 4 bases and J by 1 base, 2 bases remained unmatched. The CDR3 runs to 15 residues. Per the germline V gene, CDR1 is PRHDT and CDR2 is FYEKMQ (reference sequence). DNA for the CDR3: TGTGCCAGCAGCTCGGGACAGGGGGGGAACACTGAAGCTTTCTTT. This translates into CASSSGQGGNTEAFF.

This clone was counted between two and nine times. The chain has TRBV6-1 and TRBJ2-1; 7 bases line up with TRBD1. CDR1 and CDR2 from the germline V gene are MNHNS and SASEGT. CDR3 length: 14 residues. V lost 6 bases to trimming and J lost 4 bases; unmatched junction nucleotides: 6. The CDR3 loop is CASRTGLGYNEQFF. CDR3 coding DNA: TGTGCCAGCAGGACAGGGTTGGGGTACAATGAGCAGTTCTTC.

V and J are TRBV19 and TRBJ2-2; no firm D call. Trimming left V 5 bases short and J 3 bases short, with 10 bases between. The CDR3 contains 14 residues. Germline-derived CDR1 and CDR2 are LNHDA and SQIVND (reference sequence). CDR3 nucleotide sequence: TGTGCCAGTAGTGTATCCGGAGACACCGGGGAGCTGTTTTTT. Its protein product is CASSVSGDTGELFF. Using reference TRBV19 and TRBJ2-2 for the parts outside the CDR3, the full variable domain is DGGITQSPKYLFRKEGQNVTLSCEQNLNHDAMYWYRQDPGQGLRLIYYSQIVNDFQKGDIAEGYSVSREKKESFPLTVTSAQKNPTAFYLCASSVSGDTGELFFGEGSRLTVL.

This clone appeared a single time. This sequence joins TRBV6-5 and TRBJ2-6, with D perhaps matching TRBD1 (7 bases). The germline V and J ends were trimmed by 2 bases and 3 bases, with 11 bases remaining between them. The germline V gene has CDR1 MNHEY and CDR2 SVGAGI. The CDR3 runs to 16 residues. The CDR3 DNA reads as TGTGCCAGCAGTTACGGAGGGGGCAATGGGGCCAACGTCCTGACTTTC. This translates into CASSYGGGNGANVLTF.

V and J are TRBV6-1 and TRBJ1-5; 7 bases line up with TRBD1. After removal of 5 bases from V and 0 bases from J, the junction contained 4 bases not matched to a gene. Germline V gene lookup returns CDR1 MNHNS and CDR2 SASEGT. The CDR3 consists of 15 residues. The CDR3 sequence is CASSKTGNSNQPQHF. The CDR3 DNA reads as TGTGCCAGCAGTAAGACAGGGAATAGCAATCAGCCCCAGCATTTT.

The rearrangement uses TRBV6-1 and TRBJ1-6, with D possibly matching TRBD1 (6 bases). The V gene lost 3 bases and the J gene lost 1 base, with 10 bases spanning the gap. CDR1 is MNHNS, CDR2 SASEGT, per germline. The CDR3 is 16 amino acids. DNA for the CDR3: TGTGCCAGCAGTGAGGGGGCGGTTTCCTATAATTCACCCCTCCACTTT. Protein sequence: CASSEGAVSYNSPLHF.

The chain recombines TRBV7-3 with TRBJ2-5; 10 nucleotides line up with TRBD1. The CDR3 has 13 residues. Germline assignment: CDR1 SGHTA and CDR2 FQGTGA. Trimming cost V 0 bases and J 11 bases; bases outside gene matches: 3. This CDR3 reads CASSLTGTGDQYF. CDR3 in DNA: TGTGCCAGCAGCTTAACCGGGACAGGGGATCAGTACTTC.

Written as DNA, the CDR3 is TGCAGCGTTGACGGGACGGGAGCCTCCTACAATGAGCAGTTCTTC. This translates into CSVDGTGASYNEQFF. This sequence joins TRBV29-1 and TRBJ2-1; TRBD2 is a possible D gene (6 bases). The germline CDR1 and CDR2 sequences are SQVTM and ANQGSEA. This CDR3 spans 15 amino acids. Trimming removed 3 bases from V and 0 bases from J, with 12 bases in between.

This chain uses TRBV27 with TRBJ2-7, with 8 positions matching TRBD1. This CDR3 has 14 amino acids. V lost 3 bases to trimming and J lost 5 bases; unmatched junction nucleotides: 6. The V gene's germline CDR1 is MNHEY and CDR2 SMNVEV (reference sequence). The CDR3 DNA sequence: TGTGCCAGCAGTTTCCGGGACAGGCGCGACGAGCAGTACTTC. Protein: CASSFRDRRDEQYF.

This clone was counted between two and nine times. V gene TRBV19 combines with J gene TRBJ2-1; 14 bases map to TRBD2. Germline assignment: CDR1 LNHDA and CDR2 SQIVND (reference sequence). The trim removed 5 bases at V and 2 bases at J, leaving 5 bases unmatched. The CDR3 contains 17 residues. CDR3 bases: TGTGCCAGTAGTCCCGGGACTAGCGGGAGCCCCTACAATGAGCAGTTCTTC. This encodes CASSPGTSGSPYNEQFF.

This clone was picked up a small number of times. The chain couples TRBV4-3 to TRBJ1-1, with 9 bases aligning to TRBD1. V dropped 0 bases and J dropped 5; count of bases not matched to a gene: 4. This CDR3 contains 15 residues. Germline loops: CDR1 LGHNA, CDR2 YSLEER. CDR3 DNA sequence: TGCGCCAGCAGCCAAGATGACAGGGGGTGGACTGAAGCTTTCTTT. Protein sequence: CASSQDDRGWTEAFF.

The chain recombines TRBV30 with TRBJ2-1, with 10 bases fitting TRBD2. CDR3 length: 13 amino acids. The trim removed 2 bases at V and 9 bases at J, leaving 4 bases unmatched. From germline, CDR1 is GTSNPN and CDR2 SVGIG (reference sequence). For the CDR3, the DNA is TGTGCCTGGAGTTTGATAGCGGGAGGTGAGCAGTTCTTC. Its translation is CAWSLIAGGEQFF.

The rearrangement joins TRBV6-1 to TRBJ2-1, with D possibly being TRBD2 (6 bases). The CDR3 is 14 amino acids. The V gene's germline CDR1 is MNHNS and CDR2 SASEGT. V lost 6 bases to trimming and J lost 0 bases, with 9 bases between them. The CDR3 DNA follows: TGTGCCAGCAGATGGACTAACTCCTACAATGAGCAGTTCTTC. Its translation is CASRWTNSYNEQFF.

This clone was picked up a small number of times. This sequence joins TRBV6-1 and TRBJ2-5; 8 bases match TRBD2. The DNA matches TRBJ2-7 better at its end, which makes the J call doubtful. The CDR3 is made up of 15 amino acids. Germline-derived CDR1 and CDR2 are MNHNS and SASEGT. The CDR3 coding sequence is TGTGCCAGCACCCAAACTAGCGGCTCACCGTACGAGCAGTACTTC. Translating it yields CASTQTSGSPYEQYF.

This chain links TRBV20-1 with TRBJ2-3; a weak D match, TRBD1 (6 bases). This CDR3 is built from 11 residues. Germline V gene data show CDR1 as DFQATT and CDR2 as SNEGSKA (reference sequence). Deletions cut 7 bases from V and 4 bases from J, with 9 bases between. The CDR3 DNA reads TGCAGTGGAGCAGGGGCAGATACGCAGTATTTT. Its translation is CSGAGADTQYF.

The V gene is TRBV27, the J gene TRBJ2-5; no reliable D call. Per the germline V gene, CDR1 is MNHEY and CDR2 is SMNVEV (reference sequence). The CDR3 runs 13 residues. Trimming left V 5 bases short and J 3 bases short, with 10 bases between. Here the CDR3 reads CASSKFGKETQYF. Here the CDR3 DNA reads TGTGCCAGCAGTAAGTTCGGTAAAGAGACCCAGTACTTC.

The chain is built from TRBV19 and TRBJ1-5; the D gene is possibly TRBD1 (5 bases). Germline CDR1 reads LNHDA; CDR2 reads SQIVND (reference sequence). CDR3 length: 16 amino acids. Trimming removed 3 bases from V and 2 bases from J, with 14 bases in between. The CDR3 nucleotides are TGTGCCAGTAGTATTGGAGTTACGGGGGGCAATCAGCCCCAGCATTTT. This gives the protein CASSIGVTGGNQPQHF.

This chain connects TRBV5-1 to TRBJ2-7; no definite D call. With 0 bases removed from V and 3 bases from J, the gap between germline ends came to 4 bases. CDR1 is SGHRS, CDR2 YFSETQ, per germline. The CDR3 sequence is 12 residues long. CDR3 sequence (DNA): TGCGCCAGCAGCTTGGACGGCTACGAGCAGTACTTC. It specifies CASSLDGYEQYF.

The chain has TRBV13 and TRBJ2-3, with 10 bases that match TRBD1. With V trimmed by 8 bases and J by 4 bases, 9 bases remained unmatched. This CDR3 region has 15 residues. Germline CDR1 reads PRHDT; CDR2 reads FYEKMQ (reference sequence). Here the CDR3 DNA reads TGTGCCAGCGCGGCCAGACAGGGGGCAGCAGATACGCAGTATTTT. It translates to CASAARQGAADTQYF.

This clone was seen only a few times. The chain joins TRBV6-6 to TRBJ1-3; D gene unclear. Trimming left V 4 bases short and J 4 bases short, with 11 bases between. Germline V gene data show CDR1 as MNHNY and CDR2 as SVGAGI (reference sequence). This CDR3 spans 14 amino acids. The CDR3 sequence is CASSSRGAGNTIYF. The CDR3 DNA reads TGTGCCAGCAGTTCCCGGGGAGCCGGAAACACCATATATTTT.

This clone was detected a few times. This specimen includes other DNA sequences encoding the same CDR3. The V gene is TRBV7-2, the J gene TRBJ2-3; TRBD2 might be the D (5 bases). CDR3 length equals 15 residues. Germline V CDR1 and CDR2: SGHTA, FQGNSA. Trimming cost V 2 bases and J 0 bases, with 9 bases left between them. The CDR3 nucleotides are TGTGCCAGCAGCTTATTAGCGACAAGCACAGATACGCAGTATTTT. Translating it yields CASSLLATSTDTQYF.

This chain joins TRBV2 and TRBJ2-1, with D perhaps matching TRBD1 (6 bases). This CDR3 spans 17 amino acids. Germline V lookup: CDR1 SNHLY, CDR2 FYNNEI. Trimming pared 6 bases from V and 0 bases from J, leaving 18 bases between. The CDR3 bases are TGTGCCAGCAGCCTAGTGGGCACAGGGAGCTCCTACAATGAGCAGTTCTTC. Encoded protein: CASSLVGTGSSYNEQFF.